This T cell receptor beta chain was retrieved from a study of OX40 agonist ivuxolimab in advanced cancers. Regarding the research as a whole: Ivuxolimab was a fully human IgG2 agonistic monoclonal antibody targeting the costimulatory receptor OX40 (CD134). Partial responses were achieved by three dose-escalation patients, of whom one had hepatocellular carcinoma and two had cutaneous melanoma. Patients were allowed to have had prior anti-PD-1, anti-PD-L1 or anti-CTLA-4 therapy, and 40% of the dose-escalation patients had previously received checkpoint inhibitors. The paper covers the monotherapy dose-escalation part of the phase I ivuxolimab trial, which included N of about 56 patients. Intravenous ivuxolimab was administered to patients every 2 weeks at six dose levels: 0.01, 0.1, 0.3, 1.5, 3 and 10 mg/kg. In the dose-escalation cohort, around four fifths of patients were male, and the mean age was 60 years with a range of roughly 23 to 79. Among the roughly 52 dose-escalation patients, 19 had hepatocellular carcinoma, around 15 melanoma, 9 renal cell carcinoma and 9 head and neck cancer. Peripheral TCRbeta sequencing was intended to test whether TCR sequence diversity was altered and clonal T-cell expansion was caused by ivuxolimab.

For sequencing of the TCRbeta CDR3 region, genomic DNA was extracted from the sorted cells. The immunoSEQ Assay was used to sequence the TCRbeta CDR3 regions. Entries here come from immuneACCESS through TCRdb and include only in-frame sequences with V and J called. Some clones fail to appear in such tables; in the studies checked, an unresolved V gene covers under half of the shortfall, and the cause of the remainder is unknown. This sample has about 55,000 clones in its table, and about 90% of those were observed once. Of the sample, roughly 15% is held by the ten largest clones. What the authors observed across the whole study: Low levels of normalized T-cell clonal expansion were also seen in some nonresponding patients. Antigen specificity was not determined for the clonally expanded peripheral T cells. Partial responders in the 0.1-3.0 mg/kg groups had among the lowest normalized peripheral clonal expansion, especially among CD8+ T cells. After ivuxolimab, more expanded clones were found on average in CD8+ T cells than in CD4+ T cells. At doses of 0.1 to 3.0 mg/kg, clonal expansion of both CD4+ and CD8+ T cells in blood was seen between baseline and week 6.

Remarks on this clone: No antigen is known for it. One base away there is no much larger clone; base qualities are not given.

The CDR3 numbers 12 residues from cysteine through phenylalanine. This entry keeps only the CDR3 DNA: 36 bases, framed from base 1. CDR1 and CDR2, looked up from the germline V gene (reference sequence), are GTSNPN and SVGIG. The germline ends are 4 bases apart after V is trimmed by 4 bases and J by 1 base. The trial excluded patients who had a history of autoimmune disease or were on systemic immunosuppression. Peripheral blood for TCR sequencing was collected from all dose cohorts at baseline, on cycle 4 day 1, and on cycle 7 day 1. The samples were drawn from a first-in-human, open-label, multicenter phase I dose-escalation trial of ivuxolimab. Adults with locally advanced or metastatic melanoma, renal cell, hepatocellular, or head and neck squamous cell carcinoma were enrolled in the trial. Before TCR sequencing, CD4+ and CD8+ T cells were separately sorted from peripheral blood.

The sequence joins TRBV30 to TRBJ2-2; no confident D gene assignment can be made. The sequence was collected from an adult with an advanced solid tumor such as melanoma, head and neck, liver or kidney cancer. Sequences were derived from CD4+ or CD8+ T cells sorted from blood, sampled in a trial of the OX40 agonist ivuxolimab. The nucleotides are TGTGCCTGGACTGTGAACACCGGGGAGCTGTTTTTT. Translated, this is CAWTVNTGELFF. Reference TRBV30 and TRBJ2-2 genes cover what lies past the CDR3, so the full variable domain is SQTIHQWPATLVQPVGSPLSLECTVEGTSNPNLYWYRQAAGRGLQLLFYSVGIGQISSEVPQNLSASRPQDRQFILSSKKLLLSDSGFYLCAWTVNTGELFFGEGSRLTVL.